Each of the 3 T cell receptor beta chains below was sequenced from the same sample in a study of blood T cell repertoires in COVID-19. Produced via immunoSEQ multiplex PCR; TCRdb's table is partial and in-frame only. The top ten clones hold about 25% of a sample with under 60,000 clones, about four fifths of them seen once. Sequencing input: peripheral blood. The receptors come from a human donor in a cohort sampled during active COVID-19.

This rearrangement joins TRBV14 to TRBJ1-2; a weak D match, TRBD1 (6 bases). The germline V gene encodes CDR1 SGHDN and CDR2 FVKESK. The ends were cut back, 5 bases at V and 7 bases at J, with 14 bases in the middle. The CDR3 consists of 13 residues. Written as DNA, the CDR3 is TGTGCCAGCAGCAACAACAGGGTGGGTGGCTACACCTTC. It codes for CASSNNRVGGYTF.

This chain joins TRBV7-8 and TRBJ1-4; maybe TRBD1 (5 bases). With 6 bases removed from V and 5 bases from J, the gap between germline ends came to 10 bases. CDR3 length: 13 amino acids. CDR1 is SGHVS, CDR2 FQNEAQ, per germline. CDR3 loop: CASRGDKNEKLFF. The CDR3 DNA reads TGTGCCAGCAGAGGGGATAAAAATGAAAAACTGTTTTTT.

This chain links TRBV3-1 (or the pseudogene TRBV3-2) with TRBJ2-2; D is ambiguous. Germline V gives CDR1 LGHDT, CDR2 YNNKEL (reference sequence). V was trimmed by 1 base and J by 5 bases, leaving 8 bases between them. The CDR3 length is 14 residues. DNA of the CDR3: TGTGCCAGCAGCCAAGGGTACGGGACCGGGGAGCTGTTTTTT. As protein: CASSQGYGTGELFF.